This TCR beta chain was identified during a study of T cell responses to AZD1222 COVID-19 vaccine. The study, taken as a whole, reports: Spike-specific TCR breadth and depth both grew after two AZD1222 doses. Donor demographics were predominantly white British with a female majority; clonal diversity may be underestimated.

As to this clone: Its antigen is still unknown.

Sequencing was performed with immunoSEQ multiplex PCR; in TCRdb, only in-frame clones are kept and a portion is missing. The table records around 270,000 clones, approximately 94% of them present only once. The CDR3 runs to 14 residues. The V end lost 3 bases, the J end lost 4 bases, and 13 bases lay between the germline ends. Germline CDR1 reads GTSNPN; CDR2 reads SVGIG (reference sequence). The genes are TRBV30 and TRBJ1-5; unclear D gene. Specimen: peripheral blood, collected 28 days after the second AZD1222 dose. The sequence was obtained from an adult who received the AZD1222 COVID-19 vaccine. The CDR3 reads CAWSPGGLNQPQHF. The CDR3 bases are TGTGCCTGGAGCCCTGGAGGGTTGAATCAGCCCCAGCATTTT.